The T cell receptor (beta chain) described here comes from a study of blood T cell repertoires in COVID-19. At the level of the study: The cDNA or gDNA used as material had been derived from T cells, B-cell-depleted T cells, or PBMCs.

The CDR3 consists of 15 residues. Trimming took off 6 bases at V and 6 bases at J, with 23 bases between the two ends. Germline V lookup: CDR1 GTSNPN, CDR2 SVGIG (reference sequence). Sequencing used immunoSEQ multiplex PCR; TCRdb keeps in-frame clones, though not all of them. Of 250,000 to 300,000 clones listed, approximately 91% are singletons. This chain joins TRBV30 and TRBJ1-1; D not resolved. The sequencing sample was made of PBMCs or T cells enriched from blood (not recorded which). This sequence originates from a woman aged 40 to 50 who had recovered from COVID-19. The CDR3 is CACVVHGEPGAEAFF. In DNA form, the CDR3 reads TGTGCCTGCGTAGTTCACGGGGAACCGGGAGCTGAAGCTTTCTTT.